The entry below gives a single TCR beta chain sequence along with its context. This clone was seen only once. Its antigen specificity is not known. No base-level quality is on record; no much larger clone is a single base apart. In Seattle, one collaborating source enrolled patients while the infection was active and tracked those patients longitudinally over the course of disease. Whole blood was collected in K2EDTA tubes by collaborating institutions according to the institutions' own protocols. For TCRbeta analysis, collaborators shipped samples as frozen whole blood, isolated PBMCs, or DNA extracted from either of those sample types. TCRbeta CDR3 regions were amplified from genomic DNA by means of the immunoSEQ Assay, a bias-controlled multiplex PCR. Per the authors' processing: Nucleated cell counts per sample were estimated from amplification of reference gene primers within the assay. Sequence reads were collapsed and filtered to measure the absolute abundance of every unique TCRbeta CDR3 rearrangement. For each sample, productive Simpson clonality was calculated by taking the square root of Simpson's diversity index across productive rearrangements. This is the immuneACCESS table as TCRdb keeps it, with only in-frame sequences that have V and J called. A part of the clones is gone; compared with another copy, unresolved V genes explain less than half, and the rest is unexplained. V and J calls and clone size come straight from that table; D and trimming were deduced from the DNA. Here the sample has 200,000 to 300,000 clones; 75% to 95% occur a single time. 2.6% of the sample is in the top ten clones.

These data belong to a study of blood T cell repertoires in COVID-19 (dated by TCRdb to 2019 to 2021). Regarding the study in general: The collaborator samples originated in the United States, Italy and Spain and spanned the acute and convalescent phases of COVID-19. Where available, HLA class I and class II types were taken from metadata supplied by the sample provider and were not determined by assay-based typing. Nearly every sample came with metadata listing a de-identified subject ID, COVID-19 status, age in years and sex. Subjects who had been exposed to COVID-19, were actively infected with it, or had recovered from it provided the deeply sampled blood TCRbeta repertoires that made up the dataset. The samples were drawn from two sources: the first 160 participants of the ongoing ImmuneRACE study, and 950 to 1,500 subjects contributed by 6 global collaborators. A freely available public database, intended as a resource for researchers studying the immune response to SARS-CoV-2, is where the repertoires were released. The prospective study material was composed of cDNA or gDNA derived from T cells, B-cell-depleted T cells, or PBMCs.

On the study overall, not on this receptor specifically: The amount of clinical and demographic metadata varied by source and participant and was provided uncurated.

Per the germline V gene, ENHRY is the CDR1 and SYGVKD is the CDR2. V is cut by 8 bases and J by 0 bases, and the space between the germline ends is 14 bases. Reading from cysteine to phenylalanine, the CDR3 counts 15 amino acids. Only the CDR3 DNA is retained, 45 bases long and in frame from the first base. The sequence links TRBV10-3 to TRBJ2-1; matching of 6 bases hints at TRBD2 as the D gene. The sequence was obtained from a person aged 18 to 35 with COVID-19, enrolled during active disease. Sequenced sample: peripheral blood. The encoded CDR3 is CAILGRESSYNEQFF. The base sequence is TGTGCCATCCTCGGGCGGGAAAGCTCCTACAATGAGCAGTTCTTC.